This TCR beta chain was profiled in a study of blood T cell repertoires in COVID-19. The CDR3 runs to 14 residues. Per germline, CDR1 SGHTS and CDR2 YDEGEE. V was clipped by 7 bases and J by 1 base; unmatched bases: 5. The table came from immunoSEQ multiplex PCR; TCRdb's copy has only in-frame clones and leaves some out. Of more than 300,000 clones detected, about 88% appear once; the ten largest clones hold about 6.7%. The rearrangement uses TRBV5-8 and TRBJ1-1; 9 bases match TRBD1. The source of this sequence is a woman in her 70s with COVID-19, enrolled during active disease. Sequences were obtained from peripheral blood. CDR3 nucleotide sequence: TGTGCCAGCGGCACAGGGGGCCCGAACACTGAAGCTTTCTTT. This sequence encodes CASGTGGPNTEAFF.